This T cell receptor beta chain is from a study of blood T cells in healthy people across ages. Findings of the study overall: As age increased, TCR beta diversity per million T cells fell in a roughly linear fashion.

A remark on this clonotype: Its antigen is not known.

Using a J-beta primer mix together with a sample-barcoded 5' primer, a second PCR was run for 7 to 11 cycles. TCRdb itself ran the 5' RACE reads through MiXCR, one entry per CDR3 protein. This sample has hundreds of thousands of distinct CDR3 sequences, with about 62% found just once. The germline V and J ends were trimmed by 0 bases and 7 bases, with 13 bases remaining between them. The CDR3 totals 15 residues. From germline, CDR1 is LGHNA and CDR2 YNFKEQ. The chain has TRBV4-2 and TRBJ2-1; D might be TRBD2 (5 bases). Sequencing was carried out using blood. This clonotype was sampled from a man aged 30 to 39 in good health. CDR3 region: CASSQDRRRLNEQFF. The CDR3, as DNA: TGTGCCAGCAGCCAAGATCGTAGGAGGTTGAATGAGCAGTTCTTC.